The 5 T cell receptor beta chains below were found in one sample sequenced in a study of blood T cells in healthy people across ages. Together with a sample-barcoded 5' primer, a J-beta primer mix was included in a second PCR lasting about 6 to 12 cycles. One entry per CDR3 protein results from TCRdb running MiXCR on the 5' RACE reads. This table holds around 870,000 distinct CDR3 sequences, less than 35% found once. The material sequenced was blood. These TCRs come from a woman older than 75 in good health.

This chain uses TRBV6-1 with TRBJ1-6, with 8 bases that match TRBD1. V gave up 11 bases and J gave up 7 bases; unmatched junction bases: 19. The germline CDR1 and CDR2 sequences are MNHNS and SASEGT. This CDR3 has 17 amino acids. CDR3 in amino acids: CAGTDGDRMRKNSPLHF. CDR3 bases: TGTGCCGGCACCGATGGGGACAGGATGAGAAAAAATTCACCCCTCCACTTT.

This clonotype was counted ten times or more. This sequence joins TRBV20-1 and TRBJ2-1, with 9 positions matching TRBD2. Germline V gives CDR1 DFQATT, CDR2 SNEGSKA (reference sequence). With V trimmed by 1 base and J by 1 base, 11 bases remained unmatched. The CDR3 has 18 residues. CDR3 region: CSARGGGGASRSYNEQFF. The CDR3 DNA sequence: TGCAGTGCTAGAGGGGGCGGGGGGGCCAGTAGGTCCTACAATGAGCAGTTCTTC.

This clonotype was counted many times. This sequence joins TRBV6-2 or TRBV6-3 and TRBJ2-1, with no clear D. The CDR3 contains 14 residues. Germline values: CDR1 MNHEY, CDR2 SVGEGT. V lost 4 bases to trimming and J lost 3 bases, with 10 bases between them. The CDR3 nucleotides are TGTGCCAGCAGTTTTCAACAATACTACAATGAGCAGTTCTTC. It specifies CASSFQQYYNEQFF.

The J gene is TRBJ1-2, the V gene TRBV7-9; 9 bases fit TRBD1. Germline CDR1 is SEHNR and CDR2 is FQNEAQ (reference sequence). The CDR3 covers 15 residues. V trimming: 7 bases; J trimming: 3 bases; junction bases outside the gene matches: 9. The CDR3 DNA is TGTGCCAGCATCAGGACAGGGGCCTCTGACTATGGCTACACCTTC. Its translation: CASIRTGASDYGYTF.

The chain carries TRBV28 and TRBJ1-3, with D unresolved. V was shortened by 5 bases and J by 4 bases, with 6 bases between the two germline ends. Germline lookup yields CDR1 MDHEN and CDR2 SYDVKM. CDR3 size: 12 residues. Here the CDR3 DNA reads TGTGCCAGCAGTCTAATGGGAAACACCATATATTTT. It codes for CASSLMGNTIYF. The complete variable domain, with remaining parts taken from reference TRBV28 and TRBJ1-3, reads DVKVTQSSRYLVKRTGEKVFLECVQDMDHENMFWYRQDPGLGLRLIYFSYDVKMKEKGDIPEGYSVSREKKERFSLILESASTNQTSMYLCASSLMGNTIYFGEGSWLTVV.